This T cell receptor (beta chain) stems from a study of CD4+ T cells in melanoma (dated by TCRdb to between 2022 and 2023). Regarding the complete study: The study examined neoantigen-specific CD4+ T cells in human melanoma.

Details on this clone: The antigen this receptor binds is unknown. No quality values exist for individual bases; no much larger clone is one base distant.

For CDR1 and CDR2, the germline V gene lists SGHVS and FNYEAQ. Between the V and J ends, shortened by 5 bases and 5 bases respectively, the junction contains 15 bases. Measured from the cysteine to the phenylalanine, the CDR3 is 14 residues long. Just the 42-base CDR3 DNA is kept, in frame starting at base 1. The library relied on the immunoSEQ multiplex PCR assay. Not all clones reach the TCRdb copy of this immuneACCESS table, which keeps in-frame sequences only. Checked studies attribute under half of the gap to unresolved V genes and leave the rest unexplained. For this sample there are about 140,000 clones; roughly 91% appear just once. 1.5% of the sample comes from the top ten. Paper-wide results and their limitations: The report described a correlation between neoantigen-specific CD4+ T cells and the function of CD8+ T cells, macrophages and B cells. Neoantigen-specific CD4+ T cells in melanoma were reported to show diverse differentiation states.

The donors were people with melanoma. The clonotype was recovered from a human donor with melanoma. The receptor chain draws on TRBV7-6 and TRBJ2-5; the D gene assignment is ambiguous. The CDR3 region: CASSPSGRVETQYF. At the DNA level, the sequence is TGTGCCAGCAGCCCTTCAGGACGGGTTGAGACCCAGTACTTC.